This TCR beta chain was recovered during a study of cytomegalovirus exposure and HLA in healthy donors (dated by TCRdb to 2016 to 2017). In the study overall: An earlier analysis of 550 to 700 of the donors reported approximately 290 Gb of sequence data and roughly 100 million unique TCR beta sequences from 150 million to 200 million T cells. Among 300 to 500 genotyped donors of the cohort, an average of approximately 220,000 unique TCR beta nucleotide sequences was sequenced per donor, of which 15% to 20% were non-productive. A handful of DR-DQ haplotypes were handled as single units for association and clustering because linkage in the cohort was strong. To study patterns of TCR occurrence, a later analysis re-analyzed previously published TCR beta repertoires from 666 donors and added high-resolution HLA genotyping. An early release covering roughly 600 HLA-typed donors comprised about 300 gigabases of sequencing data and approximately 80 million unique TCR sequences. Along with the approximately 700-subject first cohort, a separate validation cohort of over a hundred different subjects was used. Class I and class II HLA loci were covered by the typing at four-digit resolution. The study combined high-throughput TCR immunosequencing, statistical association of individual TCRs with disease status, and machine learning to predict cytomegalovirus infection status. Typing coverage differed by locus: A, B, C, DRB1 and DQB1 were typed in roughly 620-630 donors, DQA1 in about 500, DPA1 in 600 to 610, and DPB1 in roughly 450. An earlier analysis of approximately 580 of the donors used high-throughput TCR beta sequencing to judge whether each TCR beta V gene segment behaved as functional or pseudogenic. Donor age, sex, ethnicity and CMV serostatus were compiled together with the repertoire data. A later genetic analysis took genome-wide SNP genotypes for 398 of the 666 donors and used that subset as a discovery cohort. Among the roughly 400 genotyped donors, around 79% belonged to the genetic ancestry cluster associated with self-reported Caucasian donors. The later analysis used no new phenotypic data to find candidate immune exposures, relying instead on TCR beta sequences and their occurrence across donors. The study aimed to test whether signatures of past pathogen exposure could be identified by cataloging public T cell receptors. Using immunosequencing, the study profiled T cell repertoires from fewer than 700 subjects and related those repertoires to cytomegalovirus serostatus. Every discovery cohort repertoire had been produced on one sequencing platform. The full study reports these points: In a later analysis, HLA-associated TCR beta chains showed more clonal expansion and lower generation probabilities than non-associated chains that were equally common. In a later analysis, TCR association rates were found to vary across HLA loci, with the most associated TCRs seen for DRB1 alleles and the fewest for HLA-C alleles. It was suggested by the authors that the approach could potentially be generalized to other disease states and immunological phenotypes. In vitro tests confirmed that a few of the cytomegalovirus-associated TCR beta chains recognize cytomegalovirus antigens. The sequencing pipeline was judged likely to have produced a cluster of highly shared sequence variants as a technical artifact. A further reported finding was that TCR beta sequences accurately predicted the HLA-A and HLA-B alleles for most subjects in the first cohort. While some public TCRs were present in many individuals, most TCR sequences turned up only very rarely across donors. A total of roughly 160 TCR beta chains were listed by the study as associated with cytomegalovirus. Strong co-occurrence of HLA alleles, especially DR and DQ, made assigning TCR associations to individual alleles difficult. Several of the top co-occurrence clusters appeared to be linked to parvovirus B19, influenza, CMV and Epstein-Barr virus, according to a later analysis. In both the original and validation cohorts, the classifier was reported to diagnose cytomegalovirus status with high specificity and sensitivity. An earlier analysis of 587 of the donors showed that most TCR beta V segments appeared in productive rearrangements either about 87% or about 30% of the time, which broadly matched IMGT annotations. The presence/absence analyses assumed that sequencing depth was roughly uniform across donors, and that assumption may not be true. Linkage disequilibrium might explain the correlated functional status among segregating V segments, but an unknown experimental factor could not be ruled out. Immune exposure information for the cohort was limited to CMV serostatus. A later genetic analysis associated a missense DCLRE1C variant with V-gene and J-gene trimming of TCR beta chains, and an independent cohort replicated the association. A later genetic analysis reported fewer N-insertions in productive TCRs among donors in an Asian-associated ancestry cluster than the roughly 690-donor mean. Some IMGT-functional V segments, including TRBV6-2 and TRBV6-3, could not be told apart with the 87-base-pair reads, so those segments were excluded. In this cohort, only TCR beta chains were sequenced, and detectable features were limited by the absence of alpha or paired-chain data. Because HLA typing was unavailable for some donors at each locus, only the typed subset was used in association tests. Because counts were too low, more than 15 rarely observed V segments, including chromosome 9 orphons, were left out of the earlier analysis of about 620 of the donors. At a false discovery rate of 0.05, a later analysis linked 16,000 or so TCR beta sequences to specific HLA alleles. Most CMV-associated TCR beta chains appeared to be HLA-restricted in a later analysis, and the HLA associations seemed to be driven largely by CMV exposure.

With regard to this clone: The antigen it binds to is not known. No per-base quality is available; no much larger clone lies one base away.

The library came from the immunoSEQ multiplex PCR assay. A mixture of 60 forward primers for TCR Vbeta segments and 13 reverse primers for TCR Jbeta segments was used in the multiplex PCR. The CDR3 region of rearranged TCR beta genes was amplified from genomic DNA by a multiplex PCR assay. Amplified TCR beta libraries were sequenced as 87-base-pair reads on the Illumina HiSeq System. As for the original processing: In a later analysis, tens of millions of unique TCR beta chains were counted across the 666 repertoires, and roughly 11 million of these chains were shared by at least two donors. Raw reads were error-corrected and collapsed into unique sequences by a nearest-neighbor algorithm in which closely related sequences were merged to remove PCR and sequencing errors. To assign V, D and J gene segments, CDR3 sequences were aligned to IMGT reference sequences. For a sequence to be retained, a match of at least six nucleotides was required to both a V gene segment and a J gene segment. Rearrangements were classified as productive when the CDR3 lacked stop codons and remained in frame with V and J, and all other rearrangements were classified as non-productive. Following IMGT convention, CDR3 was defined as the stretch from the second conserved V-encoded cysteine to the conserved J-encoded phenylalanine. The earlier analysis of fewer than 750 of the donors excluded sequences that lacked an unambiguous match to a single V gene segment. In an earlier analysis of several hundred of the donors, V segments were called functional above 56.7% productive rearrangements and were called segregating when the between-donor standard deviation exceeded 5%. To diagnose cytomegalovirus status from the catalog of TCR beta chain sequences, a statistical classification framework was built. A later analysis assigned V and J genes by comparing TCR nucleotide sequences with IMGT/GENE-DB human TR gene sequences. In a later analysis, CDR3 sequences and most-parsimonious VDJ recombination scenarios were assigned using the TCRdist pipeline. In a later analysis, each TCR beta chain was defined by its CDR3 amino acid sequence together with its V-gene family, and reads lacking a unique V-gene family were excluded. In a later analysis, approximately 640 highly shared, low-generation-probability nucleotide sequences were removed to address suspected cross-contamination and a sequencing artifact. For each public chain, a later analysis derived a clonal expansion index from normalized ranks of inferred template counts within each repertoire. In a later analysis, generation probabilities were computed using a VDJ recombination model fitted to out-of-frame rearrangements, and the results were checked against IGoR. In a later analysis, hypergeometric tests were used to score TCR-TCR, TCR-HLA and TCR-CMV co-occurrence, with a repertoire-size bias correction applied to TCR pairs. False discovery rates were estimated in a later analysis by permuting HLA or CMV assignments 20 times. In a later analysis, co-occurring TCRs were grouped using DBSCAN, with TCRdist sequence similarity added in when clustering inside HLA-allele-positive subsets. Repertoires with fewer than 30,000 or more than 120,000 public chains were left out of co-occurrence clustering, as were a handful of repertoires with anomalous nucleotide sharing. The immuneACCESS repertoire file appears here via TCRdb, limited to in-frame rearrangements. These files lack a portion of the clones; in checked studies, under half of the deficit traces to unresolved V genes, and the cause of the others is not known. V and J calls and clone size are as listed in that table; D and trimming were resolved from the DNA. The sample table holds about 200,000 clones, of which 75% to 85% were seen once. Approximately 0.39% of the sample rests with the top ten.

In total, around 600 healthy bone marrow donors made up the cohort. At the time of sampling, every cohort member was nominally healthy, though immune exposures that went unrecorded were likely present. The donor tested CMV seropositive and was one of the 289 seropositive cohort members. Each donor provided a peripheral blood sample, and peripheral blood mononuclear cells were used for TCR beta sequencing. The Qiagen DNeasy Blood Extraction Kit was used to extract genomic DNA from the blood cell samples. From the germline V gene, CDR1 is SGHVS and CDR2 is FQNEAQ. The CDR3 measures 13 amino acids from cysteine to phenylalanine. Here the CDR3 DNA is all that survives: 39 bases in frame from base 1. The junction shows trimming of 5 bases on V and 8 bases on J, plus 13 bases between the germline ends.

Sequenced material: PBMCs. The sequence joins TRBV7-8 to TRBJ1-5; a confident D gene designation cannot be given. The sequence was collected from a male donor in good health and CMV-seropositive. The DNA is TGTGCCAGCAGCCTCCAGCTCCAGGAGCCCCAGCATTTT. This encodes CASSLQLQEPQHF.